The source of this T cell receptor beta chain is a study of T cell clonotyping in hematopoietic cell transplantation. Whole-study results and caveats: At the given depth, recipient repertoires were over 97% de novo clonotypes. Higher Inverse Simpson Index values in graft donor and pretransplant recipient predicted broader posttransplant TCR diversity.

TCRdb's table, derived via immunoSEQ multiplex PCR, lists solely in-frame clones and lacks some. The sample records about 1,000 clones, over 90% being singletons. Regarding this clone: The target antigen is unknown.

Blood collection times were about day -28 and days 30, 100, 180 posttransplant. This specimen consisted of PBMCs, obtained 180 days after allogeneic stem cell transplant. The TCR was taken from a male patient in his fifties or sixties who had an allogeneic stem cell transplant from a related donor, so T cells may come from the graft donor. Some clones in this sample may be carry-over from other donors' samples.

The CDR3 spells CASSLEAYRETQYF. Written as DNA, the CDR3 is TGCGCCAGCAGCCTTGAGGCGTACAGAGAGACCCAGTACTTC. J is TRBJ2-5 and V is TRBV4-3, with unresolved D. The V end was cut by 4 bases, the J end by 4 bases, with 13 bases between. The CDR3 consists of 14 residues. The V gene's germline CDR1 is LGHNA and CDR2 YSLEER.